This T cell receptor beta chain comes out of a study of blood T cell repertoires in COVID-19. Study-level background: The study drew acute and convalescent COVID-19 samples from the United States, Italy and Spain. Sample material is recorded as cDNA or gDNA derived from T cells, B-cell-depleted T cells, or PBMCs.

The CDR3 totals 15 residues. Germline CDR1 is LNHDA and CDR2 is SQIVND (reference sequence). V trimming: 7 bases; J trimming: 3 bases; junction bases outside the gene matches: 9. This clone occurred once. Method: immunoSEQ multiplex PCR; TCRdb's copy keeps in-frame clones and lacks some. The table has 180,000 or so clones, around 87% seen once. This sequence joins TRBV19 and TRBJ2-3, with 8 nucleotides matching TRBD2. This receptor was obtained from a man in his forties or fifties with active or convalescent COVID-19. Sequencing was done on a sample of peripheral blood. CDR3 sequence (DNA): TGTGCCAGTACCCCTTCGGGGGGGCGGACAGATACGCAGTATTTT. The encoded protein is CASTPSGGRTDTQYF.